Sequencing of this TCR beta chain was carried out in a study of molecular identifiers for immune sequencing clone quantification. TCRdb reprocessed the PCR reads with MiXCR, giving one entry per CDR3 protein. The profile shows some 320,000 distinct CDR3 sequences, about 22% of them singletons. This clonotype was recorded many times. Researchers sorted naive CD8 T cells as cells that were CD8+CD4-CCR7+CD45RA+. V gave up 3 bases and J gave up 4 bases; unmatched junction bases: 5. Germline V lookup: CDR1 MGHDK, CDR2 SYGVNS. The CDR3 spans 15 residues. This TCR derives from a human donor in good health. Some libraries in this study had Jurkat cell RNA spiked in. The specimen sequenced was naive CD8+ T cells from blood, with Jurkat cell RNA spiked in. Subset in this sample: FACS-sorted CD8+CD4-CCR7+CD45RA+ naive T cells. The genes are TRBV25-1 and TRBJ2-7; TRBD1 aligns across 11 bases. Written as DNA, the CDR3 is TGTGCCAGCAGTGATCGGACAGGGGGCTCGTACGAGCAGTACTTC. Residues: CASSDRTGGSYEQYF.